This T cell receptor (beta chain) was captured by sequencing in a study of early T cells in non-severe SARS-CoV-2 infection. Study in general: The study sequenced bulk RNA from unsorted whole blood, with chains unpaired.

Each CDR3 protein gets one entry after TCRdb re-called the 5' RACE reads with MiXCR. The profile shows more than 20,000 distinct CDR3 sequences, more than 4% of them singletons. The CDR3 spans 14 residues. The V end lost 0 bases, the J end lost 0 bases, and 3 bases lay between the germline ends. Germline V gives CDR1 MGHRA, CDR2 YSYEKL. This clonotype occurred many times. The sample comprised whole blood. This chain links TRBV4-1 with TRBJ1-3; D remains ambiguous. The sequence derives from an adult who was a healthcare worker with PCR-confirmed SARS-CoV-2 infection or an uninfected control (not recorded which). The CDR3 sequence is CASSQDLSGNTIYF. DNA for the CDR3: TGCGCCAGCAGCCAAGACCTCTCTGGAAACACCATATATTTT.